These T cell receptor beta chains were read from a single sample in a study of shared T cell receptors in the human thymus. Clones were sequenced by immunoSEQ multiplex PCR, and TCRdb holds only the in-frame ones, with some missing. The data contain 700,000 or so clones, 80% to 90% of them seen just once; the ten biggest clones take up more than 0.01%. The data also belong to a second study, concerning human thymus T cells.

The sample was thymocytes. The source of these receptors is a girl less than two years old with a congenital heart defect. The CDR3 runs from the conserved cysteine through the conserved F or W. The D gene is left open where the match is weak. Only part of the rows carry a size: once, few, many, or a class if the clone is expanded.

V	size	D	J	CDR3	DNA
TRBV5-6	few	TRBD2	TRBJ2-7	CASSLGAGAGRTYEQYF	TGTGCCAGCAGCTTGGGTGCTGGAGCGGGGAGAACCTACGAGCAGTACTTC
TRBV7-6	few	TRBD1	TRBJ2-7	CASSSGQGAYGEQYF	TGTGCCAGCAGCTCAGGACAGGGGGCCTACGGCGAGCAGTACTTC
TRBV7-2	.	.	TRBJ1-6	CASSRTGAPLHF	TGTGCCAGCAGCCGTACGGGGGCACCCCTCCACTTT
TRBV5-4	.	.	TRBJ1-5	CASSSGGSPNQPQHF	TGTGCCAGCAGCTCAGGAGGGTCCCCGAATCAGCCCCAGCATTTT
TRBV27	.	.	TRBJ1-3	CASKHGNTIYF	TGTGCCAGCAAACATGGAAACACCATATATTTT
TRBV5-1	.	TRBD1	TRBJ1-1	CASSFDRGREAFF	TGCGCCAGCAGTTTCGACAGGGGGCGCGAAGCTTTCTTT
TRBV5-5	.	.	TRBJ1-1	CASSRYPQGNTEAFF	TGTGCCAGCAGCCGCTACCCACAGGGGAACACTGAAGCTTTCTTT
TRBV4-3	.	TRBD1	TRBJ2-6	CASSQEQGVLSGANVLTF	TGCGCCAGCAGCCAAGAACAGGGGGTCCTCTCTGGGGCCAACGTCCTGACTTTC
TRBV7-9	.	.	TRBJ1-1	CASSHIGDTWNTEAFF	TGTGCCAGCAGCCATATTGGTGACACTTGGAACACTGAAGCTTTCTTT
TRBV11-3	.	.	TRBJ2-5	CASSSGEYEGETQYF	TGTGCCAGCAGCTCGGGGGAGTATGAGGGGGAGACCCAGTACTTC
TRBV5-4	.	.	TRBJ2-2	CASSYNTGELFF	TGTGCCAGCAGTTATAACACCGGGGAGCTGTTTTTT
TRBV10-3	.	TRBD1	TRBJ2-7	CAISAGTGLGEQYF	TGTGCCATCAGTGCTGGGACAGGGTTAGGCGAGCAGTACTTC
TRBV5-5	.	TRBD1	TRBJ2-7	CASSLIAGTGVYEQYF	TGTGCCAGCAGCTTGATCGCTGGGACAGGGGTTTACGAGCAGTACTTC
TRBV4-1	.	.	TRBJ2-1	CASSQDRAIARSSYNEQFF	TGCGCCAGCAGCCAAGATAGAGCAATTGCTAGAAGCTCCTACAATGAGCAGTTCTTC
TRBV27	.	TRBD1	TRBJ1-1	CASTSSPDRGAEAFF	TGTGCCAGCACCTCCTCCCCTGACAGGGGAGCTGAAGCTTTCTTT
TRBV5-1	.	TRBD1	TRBJ2-5	CASSSQPRRTGVYQETQYF	TGCGCCAGCAGCTCGCAACCTCGGCGGACAGGGGTGTATCAAGAGACCCAGTACTTC
TRBV7-2	once	.	TRBJ1-1	CASSLALTGNHTEAFF	TGTGCCAGCAGCTTAGCGTTAACAGGAAACCACACTGAAGCTTTCTTT
TRBV27	.	TRBD1	TRBJ2-3	CASSPLTGTGSTDTQYF	TGTGCCAGCAGTCCTCTCACCGGGACAGGGAGCACAGATACGCAGTATTTT
TRBV19	.	.	TRBJ1-1	CASSTPRKGTEAFF	TGTGCCAGTAGTACTCCGAGGAAAGGCACTGAAGCTTTCTTT
TRBV6-5	once	TRBD1	TRBJ1-4	CASSFRDRPEKLFF	TGTGCCAGCAGCTTCCGGGACAGGCCGGAAAAACTGTTTTTT
TRBV5-1	.	TRBD2	TRBJ2-2	CASTEGTSGGHYTNTGELFF	TGCGCCAGTACCGAAGGGACTAGCGGGGGGCACTATACGAACACCGGGGAGCTGTTTTTT
TRBV19	.	.	TRBJ2-2	CASGTPRNTGELFF	TGTGCCAGTGGGACACCCCGGAACACCGGGGAGCTGTTTTTT
TRBV18	.	TRBD1	TRBJ1-6	CASSPRLVLPLFGTGGPSPLHF	TGTGCCAGCTCACCACGATTGGTTCTCCCGCTCTTTGGGACAGGGGGTCCTTCACCCCTCCACTTT
TRBV19	.	TRBD1	TRBJ1-2	CASSTRTGNYGYTF	TGTGCCAGTAGTACCAGGACAGGGAACTATGGCTACACCTTC
TRBV19	.	.	TRBJ1-2	CASGHGYTF	TGTGCCAGTGGGCATGGCTACACCTTC
TRBV10-2	.	.	TRBJ2-1	CASSEPPPSSYNEQFF	TGCGCCAGCAGTGAGCCCCCACCGAGCTCCTACAATGAGCAGTTCTTC
TRBV5-1	.	.	TRBJ2-1	CASSLAGGLSSYNEQFF	TGCGCCAGCAGCTTGGCCGGCGGGCTGAGCTCCTACAATGAGCAGTTCTTC
TRBV11-1	.	TRBD1	TRBJ1-6	CASSSNRGTPLHF	TGTGCCAGCAGCTCAAACAGGGGGACACCCCTCCACTTT
TRBV28	.	.	TRBJ2-2	CASSAEEAGELFF	TGTGCCAGCAGTGCGGAAGAGGCCGGGGAGCTGTTTTTT
TRBV7-9	.	TRBD1	TRBJ2-7	CASSNRRGQETAYEQYF	TGTGCCAGCAGCAATAGAAGGGGACAGGAGACAGCCTACGAGCAGTACTTC
TRBV6-4	.	TRBD2	TRBJ2-3	CASSELAGTPDTQYF	TGTGCCAGCAGTGAGCTAGCGGGGACCCCAGATACGCAGTATTTT
TRBV27	.	TRBD1	TRBJ1-5	CASSLRAPGQGNQPQHF	TGTGCCAGCAGTCTCAGAGCCCCGGGACAGGGAAATCAGCCCCAGCATTTT
TRBV15	few	.	TRBJ1-1	CATSRDLRRWGPTEAFF	TGTGCCACCAGCAGAGATCTCCGTCGATGGGGCCCGACGGAAGCTTTCTTT
TRBV6-6	.	TRBD1	TRBJ1-2	CASSSTGGENYGYTF	TGTGCCAGCAGTTCGACAGGGGGCGAGAACTATGGCTACACCTTC
TRBV6-1	.	.	TRBJ2-2	CASSEGTDGRLFF	TGTGCCAGCAGTGAAGGGACTGACGGACGGCTGTTTTTT